The text below deals with one TCR beta chain. Its target is unknown. Profiled with immunoSEQ multiplex PCR; TCRdb holds only in-frame clones, not every one. The sample carries about 2,500,000 clones, roughly 92% recorded once. The data derive from a study of shared clonotypes between healthy human individuals. Points from the study as a whole: With few donors, the genetic and exposure-history diversity represented was limited. A generally larger estimated richness was seen in naive subsets than in memory subsets. Naive CD4 clonotypes overlapped across a handful of donors at around 5%.

HIV-negative, healthy adults without recent acute infections or vaccinations were the donors. The CDR3 loop spans 13 amino acids. Germline CDR1 is SGDLS and CDR2 is YYNGEE. V was clipped by 2 bases and J by 7 bases, with 12 bases between them. Source material: naive CD4+ T cells sorted from blood. Subset indicated: CD45RA+ positively selected. This chain joins TRBV9 and TRBJ1-1; D may be TRBD1 (5 bases). This TCR came from a young man in good health. CDR3 nucleotides: TGTGCCAGCAGCGTCGGGGGGGTGAGTGAAGCTTTCTTT. Translated, it gives CASSVGGVSEAFF.